What follows is one TCR beta chain and its context. Trimming took 6 bases from V and 5 from J; bases not matched to a gene: 9. CDR3 size: 15 residues. The germline V gene has CDR1 KGHSH and CDR2 LQKENI. These data come from a study of T cell changes during pregnancy in multiple sclerosis. TCRdb keeps only in-frame clones here, not all; method: immunoSEQ multiplex PCR. The table has tens of thousands of clones, 92% seen once. Sequences were derived from CD4+ T cells from peripheral blood mononuclear cells, sampled after pregnancy. The clonotype originates from a female donor with multiple sclerosis, enrolled in a pregnancy study. The J gene is TRBJ1-2, the V gene TRBV18; 10 bases agree with TRBD1. The CDR3 is CASSPGQGGQYGYTF. CDR3 DNA sequence: TGTGCCAGCTCGCCCGGACAGGGGGGACAATATGGCTACACCTTC.